This T cell receptor beta chain was identified in a study of blood T cell repertoires in COVID-19. Study at large: From the United States, Italy and Spain came samples of acute and convalescent COVID-19. From T cells, B-cell-depleted T cells, or PBMCs came the material, which was cDNA or gDNA.

Followed longitudinally, the Seattle patients had been enrolled during active infection. Sequencing was performed with immunoSEQ multiplex PCR; in TCRdb, only in-frame clones are kept and a portion is missing. The top ten hold under 3% of the sample, which has fewer than 300,000 clones, 91% seen once. This receptor was obtained from a person under 35 with COVID-19, enrolled during active disease. Material for sequencing was peripheral blood.

The CDR3 DNA sequence: TGTGCCAGCAGAATAGCGGGAGTGGGCAATGAGCAGTTCTTC. Protein sequence: CASRIAGVGNEQFF. The genes are TRBV13 and TRBJ2-1; 9 nucleotides match TRBD2. V trimming: 6 bases; J trimming: 6 bases; junction bases outside the gene matches: 6. The V gene's germline CDR1 is PRHDT and CDR2 FYEKMQ (reference sequence). The CDR3 is 14 amino acids. Drawing the rest from reference TRBV13 and TRBJ2-1, the complete variable domain is AAGVIQSPRHLIKEKRETATLKCYPIPRHDTVYWYQQGPGQDPQFLISFYEKMQSDKGSIPDRFSAQQFSDYHSELNMSSLELGDSALYFCASRIAGVGNEQFFGPGTRLTVL.